The entry below describes one T cell receptor beta chain. Its antigen remains unknown. The data were produced by immunoSEQ multiplex PCR, yet TCRdb's version contains in-frame clones alone and is incomplete. The sample has 90,000 to 130,000 clones; around 90% are singletons. Thawed PBMCs were FACS-sorted into unstimulated CD4+CD25+CD127- regulatory T cells, CD4+CD25- non-regulatory cells, CD4 and CD8 cells. The V gene's germline CDR1 is KGHSH and CDR2 LQKENI. The ends lost 0 bases at V and 9 bases at J; junction bases unmatched: 8. The CDR3 totals 15 residues. The data are from a study of Tregs in tolerant kidney transplant recipients. The wider study: Related graft donors supplied nonmyeloablative bone marrow transplants, and mixed chimerism was transient.

Study-wide results and caveats: Changing PCR primers prevented nucleotide comparison between some patients' samples.

The sequence was obtained from a human donor who received a combined kidney and bone marrow transplant. Sequencing used CD4+ T cells from blood, obtained before the transplant. V is TRBV18 and J is TRBJ2-4, with 7 bases fitting TRBD2. The CDR3 loop is CASSPPLGGLGIQYF. CDR3 in DNA: TGTGCCAGCTCACCACCCTTGGGAGGGTTGGGCATTCAGTACTTC.